The entry below describes one TCR beta chain. Its antigen is not identified. The data originate from a study of T-cell reconstitution after alpha-beta-depleted transplantation in children. Unique molecular identifiers were incorporated when the TCRbeta library was constructed. Each CDR3 protein is one row after TCRdb ran MiXCR on the PCR reads. The sample lists hundreds of thousands of distinct CDR3 sequences; approximately 14% were seen once. Broader study findings: The main origin of T-cell counts and diversity one year after transplant was newly produced T cells.

Germline V gene lookup returns CDR1 LGHNA and CDR2 YNFKEQ. V was clipped by 2 bases and J by 4 bases, with 11 bases between them. The CDR3 covers 14 residues. The source was PBMCs, collected before TCRalphabeta/CD19-depleted stem cell transplant. This chain links TRBV4-2 with TRBJ1-2; possibly TRBD1 for D (5 bases). The source is a girl between 2 and 10 years old with congenital amegakaryocytic thrombocytopenia, due to receive a stem cell transplant. The chain's CDR3 is CASSQPPQGYGYTF. CDR3 bases: TGTGCCAGCAGCCAACCCCCGCAGGGCTATGGCTACACCTTC.